A single sample is the source of the 32 T cell receptor beta chains below, sequenced in a study of low-dose radiotherapy and immunotherapy resistance in tumors. TRAV- and TRBV-specific primers, spanning alpha and beta chains, primed first-strand cDNA. Amplification of TCRs used a constant-region primer and V-primer adapter for roughly 22 PCR cycles. MiXCR, run by TCRdb on the reads, gives a single entry per CDR3 protein. The sample comprises 75,000 to 95,000 distinct CDR3 sequences, around a fifth of which are singletons, and over 10% rests with the top ten. Time point specified: after trial treatment. The treatment was: LDRT plus nivolumab, ipilimumab, low-dose cyclophosphamide and aspirin (RACIN trial). The specimen comprised PBMCs, sampled after low-dose radiotherapy plus immunotherapy. These TCRs come from a female donor with ovarian cancer.

This clonotype was detected ten times or more. The rearrangement joins TRBV19 to TRBJ2-3; 10 bases are shared with TRBD1. The CDR3 sequence is 14 residues long. The ends lost 7 bases at V and 3 bases at J; junction bases unmatched: 4. Germline-derived CDR1 and CDR2 are LNHDA and SQIVND (reference sequence). CDR3 residues: CASTTGQGTDTQYF. CDR3 coding DNA: TGTGCCAGTACCACGGGACAGGGGACAGATACGCAGTATTTT.

The chain has TRBV6-1 and TRBJ1-2, with D hard to call. There are 13 residues in the CDR3. Germline loops: CDR1 MNHNS, CDR2 SASEGT. Trimming removed 5 bases from V and 4 bases from J, with 11 bases in between. The CDR3 DNA follows: TGTGCCAGCAGTTCTGGACCGCCCTATGGCTACACCTTC. It is translated as CASSSGPPYGYTF.

In this sample, this clonotype turned up many times. This chain joins TRBV9 and TRBJ2-5, with D possibly being TRBD2 (6 bases). The V and J ends lost 2 bases and 4 bases respectively, with 9 bases between them. The CDR3 runs to 13 residues. The germline gives CDR1 SGDLS, CDR2 YYNGEE. For the CDR3, the DNA is TGTGCCAGCAGCGTGGCGGGGAGAGAGACCCAGTACTTC. It translates to CASSVAGRETQYF.

This clonotype was observed a few times. The chain has TRBV5-1 and TRBJ2-3, with TRBD2 matching 8 bases. Germline CDR1 and CDR2: SGHRS and YFSETQ. The CDR3 runs to 16 residues. V lost 4 bases to trimming and J lost 2 bases; unmatched junction nucleotides: 9. CDR3 nucleotide sequence: TGCGCCAGCAGCACCGGAAGGCGGGGGGCCACAGATACGCAGTATTTT. It codes for CASSTGRRGATDTQYF.

This clonotype was found many times. As DNA, the CDR3 is TGTGCCAGCAGCTGGGACTTCTCCTACAATGAGCAGTTCTTC. Protein: CASSWDFSYNEQFF. The V gene is TRBV7-9, the J gene TRBJ2-1; D is possibly TRBD2 (6 bases). The germline V gene encodes CDR1 SEHNR and CDR2 FQNEAQ (reference sequence). The CDR3 length is 14 residues. V dropped 4 bases and J dropped 0 bases, with 7 bases sitting between them.

This clonotype was seen repeatedly, ten times or more. The J gene is TRBJ2-1, the V gene TRBV19; D might be TRBD2 (6 bases). The V end lost 1 base, the J end lost 6 bases, and 10 bases lay between the germline ends. Germline loops: CDR1 LNHDA, CDR2 SQIVND (reference sequence). This CDR3 region has 14 residues. The CDR3 region is CASSIAGDFNEQFF. The CDR3 bases are TGTGCCAGTAGTATAGCGGGGGATTTCAATGAGCAGTTCTTC.

In its sample, this clonotype was seen many times. The J gene is TRBJ2-3, the V gene TRBV29-1, with a tentative D call TRBD1 (6 bases). The germline V gene has CDR1 SQVTM and CDR2 ANQGSEA. The length of the CDR3 is 12 residues. The V end lost 4 bases, the J end lost 4 bases, and 9 bases lay between the germline ends. CDR3: CSVVRQADTQYF. Here the CDR3 DNA reads TGCAGCGTTGTCCGACAGGCAGATACGCAGTATTTT.

About this clonotype: A clone one base away is much larger, so this may be a read error. Written as DNA, the CDR3 is TGTGCCAGCAGCTTAGCTCAAAGGGGGCCCCAGTACTTC. This encodes CASSLAQRGPQYF. V usage is TRBV5-8 and J usage is TRBJ2-5; 7 positions agree with TRBD1. Germline trimming cut 2 bases from V and 9 bases from J; bases unmatched to any gene: 7. This CDR3 is built from 13 residues. Germline V gene sequence: CDR1 SGHTS, CDR2 YDEGEE.

This clonotype was seen repeatedly, ten times or more. The chain joins TRBV19 to TRBJ2-2; D remains ambiguous. The CDR3 extends over 12 amino acids. CDR1 and CDR2 from the germline V gene are LNHDA and SQIVND (reference sequence). Deletions cut 7 bases from V and 8 bases from J, with 11 bases between. CDR3 nucleotide sequence: TGTGCCAGTACCCCCCCCGCGGGGGAGCTGTTTTTT. It yields the protein CASTPPAGELFF.

The sample holds many counts of this clonotype. J is TRBJ1-6 and V is TRBV20-1; D might be TRBD1 (5 bases). V lost 3 bases and J lost 9, with 12 bases in between. Germline V CDR1 and CDR2: DFQATT, SNEGSKA (reference sequence). This CDR3 is built from 13 residues. CDR3 amino acids: CSASGREGSPLHF. The DNA for the CDR3 is TGCAGTGCTAGTGGCAGGGAGGGTTCACCCCTCCACTTT.

This clonotype was seen at least ten times. The chain carries TRBV24-1 and TRBJ1-3; D not certain. CDR1 and CDR2 from the germline V gene are KGHDR and SFDVKD. V lost 3 bases to trimming and J lost 5 bases, with 4 bases between them. This CDR3 spans 12 amino acids. In nucleotides, the CDR3 is TGTGCCACCAGTGATCATCGAAACACCATATATTTT. This codes for CATSDHRNTIYF.

This clonotype has only a few counts. The DNA is omitted, as the CDR3 cannot be located on it reliably, and the CDR3 follows TCRdb's listing. The chain employs TRBV27 and TRBJ2-2. The CDR3 sequence runs 15 residues, both termini included. CDR1 and CDR2 from the germline V gene are MNHEY and SMNVEV (reference sequence). CDR3 region: CASSFQTNTGELFFF.

This clonotype was counted ten times or more. This chain links TRBV7-2 with TRBJ1-2; D gene uncertain. Trimming removed 1 base from V and 8 bases from J, with 17 bases in between. The CDR3 loop spans 15 amino acids. Germline CDR1 and CDR2: SGHTA and FQGNSA. DNA of the CDR3: TGTGCCAGCAGCTTAGAGGGAGCGGTGTCGGGGGGCTACACCTTC. This encodes CASSLEGAVSGGYTF.

This clonotype was observed at least ten times. V gene TRBV5-6 combines with J gene TRBJ1-1; D remains unclear. CDR1 SGHDT and CDR2 YYEEEE come from the germline V gene. Trimming removed 4 bases at V and 3 bases at J, with 13 bases between. CDR3 length: 14 residues. The CDR3 DNA reads as TGTGCCAGCAGCCTCACCCTGCGGGACACTGAAGCTTTCTTT. Translating gives CASSLTLRDTEAFF.

The chain links TRBV12-3 or TRBV12-4 to TRBJ2-1, with D perhaps matching TRBD2 (5 bases). This CDR3 has 15 residues. Trimming took off 3 bases at V and 1 base at J, with 10 bases between the two ends. CDR3: CASSFRGHSYNEQFF. The CDR3 nucleotides read TGTGCCAGCAGTTTCCGGGGTCATTCCTACAATGAGCAGTTCTTC.

This clonotype was found many times. The chain is built from TRBV29-1 and TRBJ1-1; D is unclear. Per germline, CDR1 SQVTM and CDR2 ANQGSEA. The CDR3 loop spans 12 amino acids. Trimming took off 5 bases at V and 1 base at J, with 8 bases between the two ends. Here the CDR3 DNA reads TGCAGCGTTAATGAGGGGAACACTGAAGCTTTCTTT. It translates to CSVNEGNTEAFF.

In its sample, this clonotype was seen many times. The chain has TRBV19 and TRBJ1-2, with D uncertain. V was cut by 3 bases and J by 3 bases, with 14 bases left in between. The germline CDR1 and CDR2 sequences are LNHDA and SQIVND (reference sequence). This CDR3 contains 15 residues. The CDR3 DNA sequence: TGTGCCAGTAGTATCAAAGAGGGAAATTACTATGGCTACACCTTC. Translated: CASSIKEGNYYGYTF.

This clonotype has only one observation. A far larger clone differs by one base, so this is likely a read error. The chain links TRBV27 to TRBJ2-1; possibly TRBD1 for D (6 bases). The germline V gene has CDR1 MNHEY and CDR2 SMNVEV (reference sequence). The CDR3 is 11 residues long. In DNA, the CDR3 is TGTGCCACAGGGGCTTACAATGGGCAGTTCTTC. This gives the protein CATGAYNGQFF.

This clonotype was counted at least ten times. The rearrangement links TRBV18 to TRBJ1-1; weak D call: TRBD1 (6 bases). The CDR3 spans 15 residues. V gave up 7 bases and J gave up 4 bases, with 19 bases separating them. Germline V gene data show CDR1 as KGHSH and CDR2 as LQKENI. In DNA, the CDR3 is TGTGCCAGCTTGCCCCGGGGGGCACGGGGCACTGAAGCTTTCTTT. Translated, it gives CASLPRGARGTEAFF.

This clonotype was recorded many times. The V call is TRBV7-9, the J call TRBJ1-5, with D possibly matching TRBD1 (6 bases). Germline assignment: CDR1 SEHNR and CDR2 FQNEAQ (reference sequence). The CDR3 runs 18 residues. Trimming removed 1 base from V and 4 bases from J, with 20 bases in between. Here the CDR3 reads CASSLGAGVENGNQPQHF. CDR3 DNA: TGTGCCAGCAGCTTAGGGGCAGGGGTTGAGAATGGGAATCAGCCCCAGCATTTT.

This clonotype was recorded many times. The chain links TRBV20-1 to TRBJ2-3; tentative D call: TRBD2 (6 bases). There are 14 residues in the CDR3. Germline CDR1 is DFQATT and CDR2 is SNEGSKA (reference sequence). Trimming removed 5 bases from V and 2 bases from J, with 14 bases in between. The CDR3: CSAQKGLPTDTQYF. The DNA for the CDR3 is TGCAGTGCTCAGAAGGGACTCCCCACAGATACGCAGTATTTT.

This clonotype was counted many times. The rearrangement links TRBV5-1 to TRBJ2-2, with D tentatively TRBD1 or TRBD2 (5 bases each). The V gene lost 0 bases and the J gene lost 6 bases, with 12 bases spanning the gap. CDR3 length equals 15 residues. Germline lookup yields CDR1 SGHRS and CDR2 YFSETQ. In nucleotides, the CDR3 is TGCGCCAGCAGCTTGGCCGCAGGGAGCGCCGGGGAGCTGTTTTTT. Its protein is CASSLAAGSAGELFF.

At least ten counts were recorded for this clonotype. The chain is built from TRBV3-1 and TRBJ2-1; D may be TRBD1 (5 bases). V lost 0 bases and J 7 bases, leaving 16 bases between the germline ends. In germline, CDR1 is LGHDT, CDR2 YNNKEL (reference sequence). The CDR3 length is 16 residues. CDR3 residues: CASSQDLSPGWNEQFF. The CDR3 DNA is TGTGCCAGCAGCCAAGATCTGAGCCCAGGGTGGAATGAGCAGTTCTTC.

This clonotype was recorded at least ten times. This sequence joins TRBV6-2 or TRBV6-3 and TRBJ1-2, with D unresolved. Per germline, CDR1 MNHEY and CDR2 SVGEGT. CDR3 length: 13 residues. Trimming removed 6 bases from V and 5 bases from J, with 13 bases in between. Written as DNA, the CDR3 is TGTGCCAGCAGAATTAATGCCGGGTATGGCTACACCTTC. This codes for CASRINAGYGYTF.

The count of this clonotype is one. The gene calls are TRBV5-6 and TRBJ2-7; 8 bases map to TRBD2. Germline assignment: CDR1 SGHDT and CDR2 YYEEEE. V lost 4 bases, J lost 6 bases, and 6 bases stayed unmatched. This CDR3 is 13 amino acids long. The CDR3, as DNA: TGTGCCAGCAGCCGGGGGGGCGGGGGCGAGCAGTACTTC. This encodes CASSRGGGGEQYF.

This clonotype was seen repeatedly, ten times or more. The chain recombines TRBV12-3 or TRBV12-4 with TRBJ2-5; TRBD1 might be the D (5 bases). There are 15 residues in the CDR3. V was shortened by 5 bases and J by 2 bases, with 15 bases between the two germline ends. Written as DNA, the CDR3 is TGTGCCAGCAGTCCGCATCGGACACTACAAGAGACCCAGTACTTC. This codes for CASSPHRTLQETQYF.

The chain has TRBV12-3 or TRBV12-4 and TRBJ2-3; TRBD1 aligns across 11 bases. The CDR3 totals 14 residues. Trimming cost V 7 bases and J 7 bases; bases outside gene matches: 7. The CDR3 spells CASTRDRGANTQYF. CDR3 nucleotides: TGTGCCAGCACCCGGGACAGGGGGGCCAATACGCAGTATTTT.

A note on this clonotype: A far larger clone lies a single base away; this is likely a read error. V gene TRBV11-2 combines with J gene TRBJ2-7, with D possibly TRBD1 on 6 matching bases. This CDR3 is built from 14 residues. From germline, CDR1 is SGHAT and CDR2 FQNNGV. The V end lost 3 bases, the J end lost 7 bases, and 16 bases lay between the germline ends. This CDR3 is CASSLVRGANEQYF. In DNA, the CDR3 is TGTGCCAGCAGCTTGGTCAGGGGAGCCAATGAGCAGTACTTC.

This clonotype came up many times. This rearrangement joins TRBV6-5 to TRBJ2-2, with TRBD1 matching 11 bases. This CDR3 contains 16 residues. Unmatched junction bases numbered 10, after V lost 6 bases and J lost 7 bases. From germline, CDR1 is MNHEY and CDR2 SVGAGI. CDR3 nucleotide sequence: TGTGCCAGCAGGAGCAGGACAGGGGGCGGTCGCGGGGAGCTGTTTTTT. Amino acids: CASRSRTGGGRGELFF.

This clonotype showed up many times. V is TRBV4-2 and J is TRBJ2-1; TRBD2 matches 10 bases. Trimming took 4 bases from V and 4 from J; bases not matched to a gene: 7. The CDR3 is made up of 16 amino acids. Germline V gene lookup returns CDR1 LGHNA and CDR2 YNFKEQ. CDR3 in amino acids: CASSPSGRGAYNEQFF. CDR3 sequence (DNA): TGTGCCAGCAGCCCTAGCGGGAGAGGAGCTTACAATGAGCAGTTCTTC.

This clonotype was counted at least ten times. This rearrangement joins TRBV7-8 to TRBJ1-6, with TRBD1 matching over 10 bases. This CDR3 has 16 amino acids. J lost 7 bases, V lost 7 bases, and 10 bases had no gene match. Germline CDR1 is SGHVS and CDR2 is FQNEAQ. The CDR3 loop reads CASILDRGLGNSPLHF. For the CDR3, the DNA is TGTGCCAGCATCCTCGACAGGGGGCTTGGCAATTCACCCCTCCACTTT. The full variable domain, rest sourced from reference TRBV7-8 and TRBJ1-6, is GAGVSQSPRYKVAKRGQDVALRCDPISGHVSLFWYQQALGQGPEFLTYFQNEAQLDKSGLPSDRFFAERPEGSVSTLKIQRTQQEDSAVYLCASILDRGLGNSPLHFGNGTRLTVT.

Worth noting for this clonotype: Since a far larger clone is one base different, this is likely a read error. V is TRBV7-2 and J is TRBJ2-1, with 9 bases identical to TRBD2. Trimming removed 5 bases from V and 10 bases from J; junction bases left unmatched: 18. The CDR3 is 17 residues long. Germline V gene data show CDR1 as SGHTA and CDR2 as FQGNSA. The CDR3 is CASSPNPGASGIVEQFF. The CDR3 DNA sequence: TGTGCCAGCAGCCCCAATCCGGGGGCTAGCGGGATAGTGGAGCAGTTCTTC.